Presented here are 8 T cell receptor beta chains from one specimen sequenced in a study of radiotherapy plus CTLA-4 blockade in lung cancer. The table came from immunoSEQ multiplex PCR; TCRdb's copy has only in-frame clones and leaves some out. The table shows more than 35,000 clones, with more than 80% occurring only once. Source: peripheral blood, taken from a patient treated with radiotherapy plus ipilimumab. These receptors were obtained from a human donor with non-small cell lung cancer who had stable disease on radiotherapy plus ipilimumab.

This chain connects TRBV4-3 to TRBJ2-2; D not certain. The V end was cut by 1 base, the J end by 0 bases, with 6 bases between. This CDR3 spans 15 amino acids. From germline, CDR1 is LGHNA and CDR2 YSLEER. The CDR3 DNA is TGCGCCAGCAGCCAAGTTAGCACGAACACCGGGGAGCTGTTTTTT. It yields the protein CASSQVSTNTGELFF.

This clone was observed a single time. This chain links TRBV18 with TRBJ2-3; D is unresolved. This CDR3 has 12 amino acids. V lost 5 bases and J 0 bases, leaving 3 bases between the germline ends. Germline CDR1 is KGHSH and CDR2 is LQKENI. The CDR3 DNA follows: TGTGCCAGCTCAACTAGCACAGATACGCAGTATTTT. Protein: CASSTSTDTQYF.

This clone was picked up one time. The chain combines TRBV27 with TRBJ2-7; no clear D gene. Deletions cut 6 bases from V and 0 bases from J, with 9 bases between. The CDR3 is 13 residues long. Germline V gives CDR1 MNHEY, CDR2 SMNVEV (reference sequence). The DNA of the CDR3 is TGTGCCAGCAGCTTCGCTATCTCCTACGAGCAGTACTTC. It codes for CASSFAISYEQYF.

The rearrangement uses TRBV2 and TRBJ2-3; TRBD2 aligns across 7 bases. The CDR3 is 15 amino acids. Unmatched junction bases numbered 8, after V lost 6 bases and J lost 2 bases. CDR1 and CDR2 from the germline V gene are SNHLY and FYNNEI. The CDR3: CASRLLASNTDTQYF. DNA of the CDR3: TGTGCCAGCAGGCTACTAGCGAGCAACACAGATACGCAGTATTTT.

Here the CDR3 DNA reads TGCGCCAGCAGCTTGCGGACAGGGGAGGACACTGAAGCTTTCTTT. Its protein is CASSLRTGEDTEAFF. The chain joins TRBV5-1 to TRBJ1-1; 9 positions match TRBD1. Losses at the gene ends were 1 base for V and 3 bases for J; bases not matched to a gene: 4. The CDR3 runs to 15 residues. Germline V CDR1 and CDR2: SGHRS, YFSETQ.

The CDR3 here is CASSPTGGDGEKLFF. The CDR3 nucleotides read TGTGCCAGCAGCCCGACAGGGGGCGATGGTGAAAAACTGTTTTTT. J is TRBJ1-4 and V is TRBV7-9; 10 bases are shared with TRBD1. The V segment lost 5 bases and the J segment 7 bases; nucleotides outside the gene matches: 7. CDR1 SEHNR and CDR2 FQNEAQ come from the germline V gene (reference sequence). This CDR3 has 15 amino acids.

Regarding this clone: The same CDR3 also results from other DNA sequences found in this sample. The CDR3 protein is CASALAVNTGELFF. As DNA, the CDR3 is TGTGCCAGCGCCCTAGCGGTGAACACCGGGGAGCTGTTTTTT. This chain joins TRBV10-3 and TRBJ2-2; 7 bases line up with TRBD2. Germline-derived CDR1 and CDR2 are ENHRY and SYGVKD. CDR3 length equals 14 residues. The junction had 6 bases not matched to a gene; V was cut back by 10 bases and J by 1 base.

The chain employs TRBV2 and TRBJ1-4, with 9 bases matching TRBD1. J lost 6 bases, V lost 7 bases, and 6 bases had no gene match. The germline CDR1 and CDR2 sequences are SNHLY and FYNNEI. This CDR3 is 14 amino acids long. Here the CDR3 reads CASTSGTGYEKLFF. The CDR3 DNA sequence: TGTGCCAGCACCTCCGGGACAGGGTATGAAAAACTGTTTTTT.